This T cell receptor beta chain came from a study of T-cell memory formation after mild COVID-19. Study overall: Clustering of TCRs was largely donor specific. General study results and limits: Some responding clones appeared in pre-infection memory, suggesting cross-reactive memory joined.

TCRdb re-derived calls from the 5' RACE reads in MiXCR, one entry per CDR3 protein. The sample lists roughly 610,000 distinct CDR3 sequences, 15% to 20% occurring once. Germline V CDR1 and CDR2: MNHEY, SMNVEV (reference sequence). The CDR3 sequence is 12 residues long. V lost 4 bases and J lost 7, with 7 bases in between. The sample holds a few counts of this clonotype. Its matching antigen is unknown. The receptor comes from an adult woman who had mild COVID-19 (a few samples of this study predate the infection). Cell type and time point are not known. The chain combines TRBV27 with TRBJ2-2; D is ambiguous. Sequencing was performed on PBMCs or a T cell subset sorted from them (not recorded which). The chain's CDR3 is CASSWGGGELFF. Written as DNA, the CDR3 is TGTGCCAGCAGTTGGGGTGGCGGGGAGCTGTTTTTT.